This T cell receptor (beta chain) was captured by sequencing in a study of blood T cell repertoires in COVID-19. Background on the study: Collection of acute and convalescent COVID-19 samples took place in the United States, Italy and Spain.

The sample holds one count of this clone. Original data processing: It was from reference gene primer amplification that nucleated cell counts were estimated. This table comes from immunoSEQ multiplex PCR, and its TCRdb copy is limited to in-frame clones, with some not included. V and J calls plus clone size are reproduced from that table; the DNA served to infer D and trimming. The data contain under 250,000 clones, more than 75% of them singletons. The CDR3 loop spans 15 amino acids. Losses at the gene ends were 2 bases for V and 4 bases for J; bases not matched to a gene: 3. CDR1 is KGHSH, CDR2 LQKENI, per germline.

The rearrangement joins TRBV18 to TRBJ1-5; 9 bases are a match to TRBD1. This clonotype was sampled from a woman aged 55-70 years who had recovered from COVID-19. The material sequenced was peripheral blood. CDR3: CASSPTGTGNQPQHF. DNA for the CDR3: TGTGCCAGCTCACCAACGGGGACAGGGAATCAGCCCCAGCATTTT.